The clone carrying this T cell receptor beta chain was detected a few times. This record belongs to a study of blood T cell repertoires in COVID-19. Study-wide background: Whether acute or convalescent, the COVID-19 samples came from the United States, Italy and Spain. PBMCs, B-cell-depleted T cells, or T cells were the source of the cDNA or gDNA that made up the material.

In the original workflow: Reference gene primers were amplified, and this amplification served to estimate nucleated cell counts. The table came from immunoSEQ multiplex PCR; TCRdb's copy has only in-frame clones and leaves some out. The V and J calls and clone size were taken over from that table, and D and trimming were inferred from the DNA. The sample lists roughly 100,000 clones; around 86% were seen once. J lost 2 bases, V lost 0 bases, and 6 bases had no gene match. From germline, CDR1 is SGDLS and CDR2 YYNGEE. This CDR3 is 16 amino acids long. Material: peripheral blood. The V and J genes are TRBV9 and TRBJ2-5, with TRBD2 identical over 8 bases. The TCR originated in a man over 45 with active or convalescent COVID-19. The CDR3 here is CASSVGVGGAQETQYF. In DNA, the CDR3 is TGTGCCAGCAGCGTAGGAGTCGGGGGGGCGCAAGAGACCCAGTACTTC. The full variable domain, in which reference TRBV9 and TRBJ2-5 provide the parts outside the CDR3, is DSGVTQTPKHLITATGQRVTLRCSPRSGDLSVYWYQQSLDQGLQFLIQYYNGEERAKGNILERFSAQQFPDLHSELNLSSLELGDSALYFCASSVGVGGAQETQYFGPGTRLLVL.